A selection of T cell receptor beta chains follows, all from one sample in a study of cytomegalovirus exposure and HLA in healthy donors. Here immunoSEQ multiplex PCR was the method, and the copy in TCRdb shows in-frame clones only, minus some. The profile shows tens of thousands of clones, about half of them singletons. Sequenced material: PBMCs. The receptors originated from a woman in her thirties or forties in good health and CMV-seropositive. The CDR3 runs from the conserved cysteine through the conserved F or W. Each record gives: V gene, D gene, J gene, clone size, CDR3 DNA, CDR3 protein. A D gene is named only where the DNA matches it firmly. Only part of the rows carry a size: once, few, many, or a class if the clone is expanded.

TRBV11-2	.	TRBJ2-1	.	TGTGCCAGCAGCTTAGATGGCAGCTACAATGAGCAGTTCTTC	CASSLDGSYNEQFF
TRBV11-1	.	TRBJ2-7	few	TGTGCCAGCAGCCACCTGTTGCTACCCGGGGAGCAGTACTTC	CASSHLLLPGEQYF
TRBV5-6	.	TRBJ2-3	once	TGTGCCAGCCGCGGACTTAGCACAGATACGCAGTATTTT	CASRGLSTDTQYF
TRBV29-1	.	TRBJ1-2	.	TGCAGCGTTGAAAGCGAAAGCTATGGCTACACCTTC	CSVESESYGYTF
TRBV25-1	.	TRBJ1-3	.	TGTGCCAGCGGACACTCCAGCTCTGGAAACACCATATATTTT	CASGHSSSGNTIYF
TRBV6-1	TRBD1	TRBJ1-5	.	TGTGCCAGCACTGACAGGGCTCTTATCTCGCAGCCCCAGCATTTT	CASTDRALISQPQHF
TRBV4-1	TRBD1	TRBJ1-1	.	TGCGCCAGCAGCCAAAGAGGACAGGGAGACACTGAAGCTTTCTTT	CASSQRGQGDTEAFF
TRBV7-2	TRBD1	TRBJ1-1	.	TGTGCCAGCAGCTCGACAGGGTTGAGCACTGAAGCTTTCTTT	CASSSTGLSTEAFF
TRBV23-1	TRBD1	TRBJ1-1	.	TGCGCCAAAAAGACAGGGGGCTGCACTGAAGCTTTCTTT	CAKKTGGCTEAFF
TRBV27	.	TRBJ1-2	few	TGTGCCAGCAAGCCCCCGGGATGGGAGGGTAGGGGCTACACCTTC	CASKPPGWEGRGYTF
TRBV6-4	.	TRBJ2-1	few	TGTGCCAGCAGTGACCGGGACAACAATGAGCAGTTCTTC	CASSDRDNNEQFF
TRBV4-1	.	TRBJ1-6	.	TGCGCCAGCAGCCGGAACACAGGGATCAGCCATTCACCCCTCCACTTT	CASSRNTGISHSPLHF
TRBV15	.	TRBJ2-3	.	TGTGCCACCAGCAGAGGTGCTAGCCCCACAGATACGCAGTATTTT	CATSRGASPTDTQYF
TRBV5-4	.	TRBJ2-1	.	TGTGCCAGCAGTCCGGTGGGGGGGCCGTACAATGAGCAGTTCTTC	CASSPVGGPYNEQFF
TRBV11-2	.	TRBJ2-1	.	TGTGCCAGCAGCCAGGGACACCGAAACAATGAGCAGTTCTTC	CASSQGHRNNEQFF
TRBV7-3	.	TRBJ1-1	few	TGTGCCAGCAGCTTAGTAGGGGCGAACACTGAAGCTTTCTTT	CASSLVGANTEAFF
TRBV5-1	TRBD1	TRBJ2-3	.	TGCGCCAGCAGCTTGGATGGGACAGGGGGCTTGTATTTT	CASSLDGTGGLYF
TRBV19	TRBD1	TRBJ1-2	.	TGTGCCAGTAATAGCCGGGACAGGGACTATGGCTACACCTTC	CASNSRDRDYGYTF
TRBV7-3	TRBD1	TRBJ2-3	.	TGTGCCAGCAGCTCAGGGGGCACGTCAGATACGCAGTATTTT	CASSSGGTSDTQYF
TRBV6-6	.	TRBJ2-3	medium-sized	TGTGCCAGCAGTTCCAGCGGATCCACAGATACGCAGTATTTT	CASSSSGSTDTQYF
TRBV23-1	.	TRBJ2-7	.	TGCGCCAGCAGTCAATCGGCTACAGGATGTCTCTACGAGCAGTACTTC	CASSQSATGCLYEQYF
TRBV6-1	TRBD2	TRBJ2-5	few	TGTGCCAGCAGTGAGACTAGCGGGGGGGCGGAGACCCAGTACTTC	CASSETSGGAETQYF
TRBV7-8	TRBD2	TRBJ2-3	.	TGTGCCAGCAGCCCATGGCGGGGGGGGACAGATACGCAGTATTTT	CASSPWRGGTDTQYF
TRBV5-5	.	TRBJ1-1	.	TGTGCCAGCATCACAGGGTTTAACACTGAAGCTTTCTTT	CASITGFNTEAFF
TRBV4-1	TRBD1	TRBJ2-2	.	TGCGCCAGCAGCCGCGGACAGGGAACTACCGGGGAGCTGTTTTTT	CASSRGQGTTGELFF
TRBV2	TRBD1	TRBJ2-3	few	TGTGCCAGCAGCGCCGGGACAGGGTGGACAGATACGCAGTATTTT	CASSAGTGWTDTQYF
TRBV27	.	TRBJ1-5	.	TGTGCCAGCAGTCTCGACAGAATGGGCCAGCCCCAGCATTTT	CASSLDRMGQPQHF
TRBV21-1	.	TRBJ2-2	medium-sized	TGTGCCAGCAGCAAAGCGCTTTACCCGACAGGGGTGAGCGGGGAGCTGTTTTTT	CASSKALYPTGVSGELFF
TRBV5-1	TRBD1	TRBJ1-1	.	TGCGCCAGCAGCTTGAGAGGGGGGACAGGGGGCAGGACTGAAGCTTTCTTT	CASSLRGGTGGRTEAFF
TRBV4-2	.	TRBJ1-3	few	TGTGCCAGCAGCCACCCGGCCGGACAGCTTCTAAGCTCTGGAAACACCATATATTTT	CASSHPAGQLLSSGNTIYF
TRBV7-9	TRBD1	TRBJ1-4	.	TGTGCCAGCAGGGACAGGGGTTTTGAAAAACTGTTTTTT	CASRDRGFEKLFF
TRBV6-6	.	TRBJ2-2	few	TGTGCCAGCAGTTACGAGGGGGTACCCGGGGAGCTGTTTTTT	CASSYEGVPGELFF
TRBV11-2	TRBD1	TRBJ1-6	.	TGTGCCAGCAGCTTAGATCGACAGGGTAATTCACCCCTCCACTTT	CASSLDRQGNSPLHF
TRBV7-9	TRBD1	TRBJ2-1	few	TGTGCCAGCAGCCCGGCGTCTGGACAGGGAACGGGGGAGCAGTTCTTC	CASSPASGQGTGEQFF
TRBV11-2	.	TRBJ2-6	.	TGTGCCAGCAGCCCACGGGTTGGAAGCACCAACGTCCTGACTTTC	CASSPRVGSTNVLTF
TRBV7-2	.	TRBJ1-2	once	TGTGCCAGCAGCTTTTCGGTCGGACAGATCTATGGCTACACCTTC	CASSFSVGQIYGYTF
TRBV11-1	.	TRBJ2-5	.	TGTGCCAGCAGCTTACACAGGGAAGAGACCCAGTACTTC	CASSLHREETQYF
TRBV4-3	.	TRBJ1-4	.	TGCGCCAGCAGCCAAGATAGCGGGTATAATGAAAAACTGTTTTTT	CASSQDSGYNEKLFF
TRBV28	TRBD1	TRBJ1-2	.	TGTGCCAGCACCCCCGGGACAGGGGATTATACCTATGGCTACACCTTC	CASTPGTGDYTYGYTF
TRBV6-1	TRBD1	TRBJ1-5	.	TGTGCCAGCAGGACAGGGGGGCAAAGCAATCAGCCCCAGCATTTT	CASRTGGQSNQPQHF
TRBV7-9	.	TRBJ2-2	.	TGTGCCAGCAGCCCACGACAGCAAACCGGGGAGCTGTTTTTT	CASSPRQQTGELFF